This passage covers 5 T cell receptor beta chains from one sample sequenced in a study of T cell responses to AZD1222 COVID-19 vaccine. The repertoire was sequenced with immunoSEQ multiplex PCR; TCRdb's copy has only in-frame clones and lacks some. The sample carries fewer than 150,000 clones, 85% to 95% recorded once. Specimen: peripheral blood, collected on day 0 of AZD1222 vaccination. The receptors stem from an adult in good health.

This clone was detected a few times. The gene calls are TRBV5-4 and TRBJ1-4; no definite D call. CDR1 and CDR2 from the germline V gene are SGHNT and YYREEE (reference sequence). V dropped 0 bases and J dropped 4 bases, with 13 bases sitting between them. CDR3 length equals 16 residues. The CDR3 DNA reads TGTGCCAGCAGCTTGGATCTTGCGGAGATTAATGAAAAACTGTTTTTT. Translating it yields CASSLDLAEINEKLFF.

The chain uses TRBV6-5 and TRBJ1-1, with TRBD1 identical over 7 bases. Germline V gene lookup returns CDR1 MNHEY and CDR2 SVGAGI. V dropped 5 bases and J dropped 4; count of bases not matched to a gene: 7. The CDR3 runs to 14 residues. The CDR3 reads CASSRLGQTTEAFF. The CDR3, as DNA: TGTGCCAGCAGTCGGCTGGGACAGACCACTGAAGCTTTCTTT.

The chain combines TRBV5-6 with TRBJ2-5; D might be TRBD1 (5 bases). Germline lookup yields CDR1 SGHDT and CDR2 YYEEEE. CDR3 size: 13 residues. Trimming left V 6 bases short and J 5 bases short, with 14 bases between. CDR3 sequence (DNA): TGTGCCAGCAACGCCCAGGGCTCGGAGACCCAGTACTTC. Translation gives CASNAQGSETQYF. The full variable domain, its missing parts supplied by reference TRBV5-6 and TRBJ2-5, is DAGVTQSPTHLIKTRGQQVTLRCSPKSGHDTVSWYQQALGQGPQFIFQYYEEEERQRGNFPDRFSGHQFPNYSSELNVNALLLGDSALYLCASNAQGSETQYFGPGTRLLVL.

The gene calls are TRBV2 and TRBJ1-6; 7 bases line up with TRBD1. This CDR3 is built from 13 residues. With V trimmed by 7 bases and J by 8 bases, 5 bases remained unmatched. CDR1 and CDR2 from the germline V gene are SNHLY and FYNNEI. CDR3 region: CASTDRRDSPLHF. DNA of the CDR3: TGTGCCAGCACGGACAGGAGGGATTCACCCCTCCACTTT. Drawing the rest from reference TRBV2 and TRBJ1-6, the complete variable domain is EPEVTQTPSHQVTQMGQEVILRCVPISNHLYFYWYRQILGQKVEFLVSFYNNEISEKSEIFDDQFSVERPDGSNFTLKIRSTKLEDSAMYFCASTDRRDSPLHFGNGTRLTVT.

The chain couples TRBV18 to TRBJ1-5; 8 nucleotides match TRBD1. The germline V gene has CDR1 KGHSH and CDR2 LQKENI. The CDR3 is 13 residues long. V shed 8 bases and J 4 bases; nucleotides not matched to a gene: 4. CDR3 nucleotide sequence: TGTGCCAGCGGGACAGGCAGTAATCAGCCCCAGCATTTT. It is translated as CASGTGSNQPQHF.